Listed below are T cell receptor beta chains from one sample, sequenced in a study of patients and donors after allogeneic stem cell transplantation. Each CDR3 protein is one row after TCRdb ran MiXCR on the RT-PCR reads. The repertoire holds 98,000 or so distinct CDR3 sequences, with less than 45% as singletons. Source material: blood, either unsorted or a sorted T cell fraction (not recorded which). Every receptor here comes from a human donor who was either an allogeneic HSCT recipient or a stem cell or donor lymphocyte infusion donor (not recorded which). It is not recorded whose cells these are; they may come from a transplant donor. Both conserved end residues are part of each CDR3. Fields, in order: V gene, D gene, J gene, clone size, CDR3 protein, CDR3 DNA. D genes are given only for firm matches. Clone size is stated in some rows and not others, as once, few, many or a class when expanded.

TRBV6-5	TRBD1	TRBJ1-2	.	CASSPWTGTGGYTF	TGTGCCAGCAGTCCCTGGACAGGGACGGGTGGCTACACCTTC
TRBV18	.	TRBJ1-6	few	CASSPMVDSPLHF	TGTGCCAGCTCGCCGATGGTGGATTCACCCCTCCACTTT
TRBV28	.	TRBJ1-5	.	CASNTFTVSNQPQHF	TGTGCCAGCAATACTTTTACGGTTAGCAATCAGCCCCAGCATTTT
TRBV7-9	.	TRBJ1-1	.	CASSSSGENTEAFF	TGTGCCAGCAGCTCCTCCGGTGAGAACACTGAAGCTTTCTTT
TRBV20-1	.	TRBJ1-1	many	CSARGSLNTEAFF	TGCAGTGCTAGGGGCAGCTTGAACACTGAAGCTTTCTTT
TRBV19	.	TRBJ2-4	.	CASTDGSSKNIQYF	TGTGCCAGTACTGACGGGTCGTCCAAAAACATTCAGTACTTC
TRBV4-2	TRBD2	TRBJ2-1	.	CASSWSERERANEQFF	TGTGCCAGCAGCTGGTCCGAGCGGGAGAGGGCTAATGAGCAGTTCTTC
TRBV5-1	.	TRBJ2-5	.	CASSLDLVETQYF	TGCGCCAGCAGCTTGGATCTCGTCGAGACCCAGTACTTC
TRBV6-5	.	TRBJ1-2	few	CASSLGRTGYGYTF	TGTGCCAGCAGCCTAGGACGGACGGGATATGGCTACACCTTC
TRBV27	.	TRBJ1-1	.	CASSRREGSEAFF	TGTGCCAGCAGTCGGAGGGAGGGCTCTGAAGCTTTCTTT
TRBV5-1	.	TRBJ2-3	.	CASRDSHSTDTQYF	TGCGCCAGCAGAGACAGTCACAGCACAGATACGCAGTATTTT
TRBV7-2	.	TRBJ1-1	many	CASSLGTANTEAFF	TGTGCCAGCAGCTTAGGGACCGCCAACACTGAAGCTTTCTTT
TRBV7-2	.	TRBJ2-5	once	CASNGFYQETQYF	TGTGCCAGCAATGGCTTCTACCAAGAGACCCAGTACTTC
TRBV7-8	.	TRBJ1-2	.	CASSLGFGGYTF	TGTGCCAGCAGCTTGGGTTTCGGTGGCTACACCTTC
TRBV6-2/TRBV6-3	.	TRBJ2-5	.	CASSLHTGPGQETQYF	TGTGCCAGCAGTCTACATACCGGACCAGGTCAAGAGACCCAGTACTTC
TRBV20-1	TRBD2	TRBJ2-5	.	CSASRWAGRVQETQYF	TGCAGTGCTAGCAGATGGGCCGGGAGGGTCCAAGAGACCCAGTACTTC
TRBV4-3	.	TRBJ2-3	.	CASSQVAGPDTQYF	TGCGCCAGCAGCCAAGTGGCGGGGCCAGATACGCAGTATTTT
TRBV20-1	.	TRBJ1-2	.	CSARGGARYGYTF	TGCAGTGCTAGAGGTGGGGCGCGTTATGGCTACACCTTC
TRBV5-5	.	TRBJ1-4	few	CASSNRDREKLFF	TGTGCCAGCAGCAACAGGGATCGGGAAAAACTGTTTTTT
TRBV28	.	TRBJ2-1	.	CASSSPAWAAPWNEQFF	TGTGCCAGCAGTAGTCCGGCATGGGCAGCTCCCTGGAATGAGCAGTTCTTC
TRBV6-6	.	TRBJ1-5	.	CASSYLTGNQPQHF	TGTGCCAGCAGTTACCTGACAGGCAATCAGCCCCAGCATTTT
TRBV20-1	.	TRBJ1-5	few	CSASTGLQPQHF	TGCAGTGCTAGTACAGGGTTGCAGCCCCAGCATTTT
TRBV5-1	TRBD2	TRBJ2-2	.	CASSFGLALVRELFF	TGCGCCAGCAGCTTCGGACTAGCGCTGGTTCGGGAGCTGTTTTTT
TRBV7-2	TRBD1	TRBJ2-1	few	CASSSRTGGYNEQFF	TGTGCCAGCAGCTCGCGGACAGGGGGCTACAATGAGCAGTTCTTC
TRBV12-3/TRBV12-4	TRBD1	TRBJ1-2	few	CASSSPGTGVGYTF	TGTGCCAGCAGTTCCCCCGGGACAGGGGTCGGCTACACCTTC
TRBV7-2	.	TRBJ2-5	.	CASSLGVLRGETQYF	TGTGCCAGCAGCTTAGGAGTTCTAAGAGGGGAGACCCAGTACTTC
TRBV20-1	.	TRBJ1-6	.	CSARSRTVFNSPLHF	TGCAGTGCTAGAAGCCGGACAGTTTTCAATTCACCTCTCCACTTT
TRBV11-2	.	TRBJ1-2	.	CASSPAGFRKNYGYTF	TGTGCCAGCAGCCCTGCGGGGTTCAGAAAAAACTATGGCTACACCTTC
TRBV27	TRBD1	TRBJ2-7	few	CASSLSRGREQYF	TGTGCCAGCAGTTTGAGCAGGGGGCGCGAGCAGTACTTC
TRBV12-3/TRBV12-4	.	TRBJ2-7	.	CASSSLGDPYEQYF	TGTGCCAGCAGTTCCCTGGGGGATCCGTACGAGCAGTACTTC
TRBV25-1	.	TRBJ1-5	.	CASSELERGPGQPQHF	TGTGCCAGCAGTGAATTGGAGAGGGGACCGGGTCAGCCCCAGCATTTT
TRBV20-1	TRBD1	TRBJ1-5	.	CSASSQGGNQPQHF	TGCAGTGCTAGTTCACAGGGGGGAAATCAGCCCCAGCATTTT
TRBV10-3	.	TRBJ2-7	few	CATRWGEFPYEQYF	TGTGCCACCAGGTGGGGGGAGTTTCCCTACGAGCAGTACTTC
TRBV12-3/TRBV12-4	TRBD1	TRBJ2-1	.	CASSSTGGAVNEQFF	TGTGCCAGCAGTTCCACAGGGGGCGCGGTGAATGAGCAGTTCTTC
TRBV7-2	.	TRBJ1-2	few	CASSKLYSYGYTF	TGTGCCAGCAGCAAACTTTACTCTTATGGCTACACCTTC
TRBV28	TRBD2	TRBJ2-5	once	CASSLFLGGETQYF	TGTGCCAGCAGTTTATTCCTGGGAGGGGAGACCCAGTACTTC
TRBV20-1	.	TRBJ2-3	.	CSARSGTSTDTQYF	TGCAGTGCTAGAAGCGGAACTAGCACAGATACGCAGTATTTT
TRBV5-1	TRBD1	TRBJ2-1	.	CASSPEAGGRKYNEQFF	TGCGCCAGCAGCCCCGAAGCAGGGGGCAGGAAATACAATGAGCAGTTCTTC
TRBV20-1	.	TRBJ1-3	.	CSASGSSGNTIYF	TGCAGTGCTAGTGGGAGCTCTGGAAACACCATATATTTT
TRBV4-3	.	TRBJ1-5	.	CASSQDSQGHQPQHF	TGCGCCAGCAGCCAAGACTCGCAGGGCCATCAGCCCCAGCATTTT
TRBV19	.	TRBJ1-5	.	CASSTTENQPQHF	TGTGCCAGTAGTACGACAGAGAATCAGCCCCAGCATTTT
TRBV20-1	.	TRBJ2-7	.	CSATREYEQYF	TGCAGTGCGACGAGGGAATACGAGCAGTACTTC
TRBV29-1	TRBD2	TRBJ2-7	.	CSVECLAGDEQYF	TGCAGCGTTGAATGTCTAGCGGGAGACGAGCAGTACTTC
TRBV10-3	.	TRBJ2-1	few	CAIAQSSYNEQFF	TGTGCCATCGCCCAGAGCTCCTACAATGAGCAGTTCTTC
TRBV6-2/TRBV6-3	.	TRBJ2-7	.	CASNLRKIGEQYF	TGTGCCAGCAACTTACGAAAGATCGGCGAGCAGTACTTC
TRBV4-2	TRBD2	TRBJ2-1	once	CASSLRAGGPINEQFF	TGTGCCAGCAGCTTACGAGCGGGAGGGCCGATTAATGAGCAGTTCTTC
TRBV5-4	.	TRBJ1-6	few	CASSFQSSYNSPLHF	TGTGCCAGCAGCTTCCAGAGCTCCTATAATTCACCCCTCCACTTT
TRBV12-3/TRBV12-4	.	TRBJ2-3	.	CASSPHTDTQYF	TGTGCCAGCAGTCCCCACACAGATACGCAGTATTTT
TRBV11-2	TRBD2	TRBJ2-1	.	CASSLAGTSGPYNEQFF	TGTGCCAGCAGCTTAGCCGGGACTAGCGGCCCTTACAATGAGCAGTTCTTC
TRBV5-1	.	TRBJ2-2	.	CASSPTGTYPTGELFF	TGCGCCAGCAGCCCTACCGGGACTTATCCCACCGGGGAGCTGTTTTTT